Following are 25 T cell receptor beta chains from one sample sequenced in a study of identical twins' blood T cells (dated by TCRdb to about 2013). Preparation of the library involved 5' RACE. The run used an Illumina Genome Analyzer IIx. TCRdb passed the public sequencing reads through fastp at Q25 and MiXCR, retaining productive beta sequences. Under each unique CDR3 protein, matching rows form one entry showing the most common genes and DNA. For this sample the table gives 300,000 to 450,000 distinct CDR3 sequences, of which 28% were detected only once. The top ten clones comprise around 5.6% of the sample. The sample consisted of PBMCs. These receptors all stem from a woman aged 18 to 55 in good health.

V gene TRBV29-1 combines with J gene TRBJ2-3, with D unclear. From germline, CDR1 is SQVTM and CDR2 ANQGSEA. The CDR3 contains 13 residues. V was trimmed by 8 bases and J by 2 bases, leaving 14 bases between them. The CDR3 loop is CSLGYYSTDTQYF. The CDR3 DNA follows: TGCAGCCTTGGGTACTACTCCACAGATACGCAGTATTTT.

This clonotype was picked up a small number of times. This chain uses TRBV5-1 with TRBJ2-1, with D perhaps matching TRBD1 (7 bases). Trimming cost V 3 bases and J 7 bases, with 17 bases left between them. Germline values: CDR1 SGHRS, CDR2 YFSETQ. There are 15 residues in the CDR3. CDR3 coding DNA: TGCGCCAGCAGCTATATGACAGGGCGGGGTAATGAGCAGTTCTTC. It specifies CASSYMTGRGNEQFF.

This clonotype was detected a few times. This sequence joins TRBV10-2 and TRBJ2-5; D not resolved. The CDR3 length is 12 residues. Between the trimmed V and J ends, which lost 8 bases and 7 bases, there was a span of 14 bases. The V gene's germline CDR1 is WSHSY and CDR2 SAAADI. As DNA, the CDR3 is TGCGCCAGCGCGAAGGAAGCACGGACCCAGTACTTC. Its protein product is CASAKEARTQYF.

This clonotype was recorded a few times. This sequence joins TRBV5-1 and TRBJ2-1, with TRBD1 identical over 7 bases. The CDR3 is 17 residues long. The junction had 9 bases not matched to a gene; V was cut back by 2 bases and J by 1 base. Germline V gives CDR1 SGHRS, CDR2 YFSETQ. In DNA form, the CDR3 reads TGCGCCAGCAGCTTTGAGGGGGCCGGTCAATCCTACAATGAGCAGTTCTTC. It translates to CASSFEGAGQSYNEQFF.

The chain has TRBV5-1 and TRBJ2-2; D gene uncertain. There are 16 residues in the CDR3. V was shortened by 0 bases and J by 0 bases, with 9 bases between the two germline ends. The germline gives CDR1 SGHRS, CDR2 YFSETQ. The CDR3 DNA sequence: TGCGCCAGCAGCTTGGGTGGTACTACGAACACCGGGGAGCTGTTTTTT. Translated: CASSLGGTTNTGELFF.

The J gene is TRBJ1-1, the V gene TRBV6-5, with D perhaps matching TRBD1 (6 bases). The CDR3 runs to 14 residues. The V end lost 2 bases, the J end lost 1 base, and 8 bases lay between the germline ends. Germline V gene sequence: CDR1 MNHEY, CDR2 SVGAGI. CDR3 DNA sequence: TGTGCCAGCAGTTACAAGGGGGGGAACACTGAAGCTTTCTTT. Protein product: CASSYKGGNTEAFF.

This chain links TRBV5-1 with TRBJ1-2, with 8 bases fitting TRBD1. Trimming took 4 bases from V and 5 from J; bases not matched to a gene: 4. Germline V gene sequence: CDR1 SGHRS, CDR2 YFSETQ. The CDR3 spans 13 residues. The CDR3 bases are TGCGCCAGCAGCGTGGGACAGGTGTATGGCTACACCTTC. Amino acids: CASSVGQVYGYTF.

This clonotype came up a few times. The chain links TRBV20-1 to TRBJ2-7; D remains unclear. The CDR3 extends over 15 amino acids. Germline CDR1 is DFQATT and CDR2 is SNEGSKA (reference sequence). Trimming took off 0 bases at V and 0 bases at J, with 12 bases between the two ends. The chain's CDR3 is CSARDPDSSSYEQYF. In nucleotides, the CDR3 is TGCAGTGCTAGAGATCCTGACTCGAGCTCCTACGAGCAGTACTTC.

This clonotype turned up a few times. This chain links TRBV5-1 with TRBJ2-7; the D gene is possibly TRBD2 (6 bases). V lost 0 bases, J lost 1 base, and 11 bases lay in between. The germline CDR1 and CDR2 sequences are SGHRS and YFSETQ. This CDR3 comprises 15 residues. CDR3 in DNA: TGCGCCAGCAGCTTGGACGGGAGAGGGTCCTACGAGCAGTACTTC. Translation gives CASSLDGRGSYEQYF.

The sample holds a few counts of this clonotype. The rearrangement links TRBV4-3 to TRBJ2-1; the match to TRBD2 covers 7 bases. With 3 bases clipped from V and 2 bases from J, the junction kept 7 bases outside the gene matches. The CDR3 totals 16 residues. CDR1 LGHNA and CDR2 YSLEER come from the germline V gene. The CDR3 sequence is CASSQASGNPYNEQFF. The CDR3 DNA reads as TGCGCCAGCAGCCAGGCAAGCGGGAACCCCTACAATGAGCAGTTCTTC.

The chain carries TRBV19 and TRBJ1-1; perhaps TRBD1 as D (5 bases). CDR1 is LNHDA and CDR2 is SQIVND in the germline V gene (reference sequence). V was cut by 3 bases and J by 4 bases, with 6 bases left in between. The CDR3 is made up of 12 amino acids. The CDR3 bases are TGTGCCAGTAGTATTGGGACCACTGAAGCTTTCTTT. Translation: CASSIGTTEAFF.

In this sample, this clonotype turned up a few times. CDR3: CSAGSGRGSLDEQYF. CDR3 DNA: TGCAGTGCCGGTAGCGGGAGAGGGTCCCTCGACGAGCAGTACTTC. The chain recombines TRBV20-1 with TRBJ2-7; 9 bases are shared with TRBD2. Germline lookup yields CDR1 DFQATT and CDR2 SNEGSKA (reference sequence). This CDR3 is 15 amino acids long. J lost 5 bases, V lost 6 bases, and 14 bases had no gene match.

CDR3 sequence reads: CASSWTSRAQETQYF. The CDR3 DNA reads as TGTGCCAGCAGTTGGACGTCTCGAGCACAAGAGACCCAGTACTTC. This chain connects TRBV6-2 or TRBV6-3 to TRBJ2-5; D remains unclear. Trimming cost V 4 bases and J 2 bases, with 14 bases left between them. The V gene's germline CDR1 is MNHEY and CDR2 SVGEGT. CDR3 size: 15 residues.

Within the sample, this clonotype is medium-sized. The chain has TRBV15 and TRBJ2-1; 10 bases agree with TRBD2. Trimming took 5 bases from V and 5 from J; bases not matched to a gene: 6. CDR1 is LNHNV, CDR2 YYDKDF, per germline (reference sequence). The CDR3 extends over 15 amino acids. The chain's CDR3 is CATSRGTSENNEQFF. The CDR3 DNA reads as TGTGCCACCAGCCGCGGGACTAGCGAGAACAATGAGCAGTTCTTC.

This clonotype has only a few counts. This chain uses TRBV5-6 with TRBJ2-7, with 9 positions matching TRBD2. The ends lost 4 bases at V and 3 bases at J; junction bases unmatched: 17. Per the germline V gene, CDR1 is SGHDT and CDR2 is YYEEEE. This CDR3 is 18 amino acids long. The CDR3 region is CASSRSFLLAGENYEQYF. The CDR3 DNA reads TGTGCCAGCAGCAGATCATTTCTCTTAGCGGGAGAAAACTACGAGCAGTACTTC.

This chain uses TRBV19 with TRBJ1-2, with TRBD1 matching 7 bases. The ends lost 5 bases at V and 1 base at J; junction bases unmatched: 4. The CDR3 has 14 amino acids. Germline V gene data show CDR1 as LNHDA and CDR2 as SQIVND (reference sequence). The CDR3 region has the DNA TGTGCCAGTAGTCCCTGGGACAGTAACTATGGCTACACCTTC. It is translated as CASSPWDSNYGYTF.

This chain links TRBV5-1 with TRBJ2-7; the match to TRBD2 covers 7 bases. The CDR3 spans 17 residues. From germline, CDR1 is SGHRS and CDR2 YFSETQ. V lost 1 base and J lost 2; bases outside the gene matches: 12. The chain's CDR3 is CASSLSLSGITTYEQYF. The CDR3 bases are TGCGCCAGCAGCTTGTCCCTCAGCGGGATCACTACCTACGAGCAGTACTTC.

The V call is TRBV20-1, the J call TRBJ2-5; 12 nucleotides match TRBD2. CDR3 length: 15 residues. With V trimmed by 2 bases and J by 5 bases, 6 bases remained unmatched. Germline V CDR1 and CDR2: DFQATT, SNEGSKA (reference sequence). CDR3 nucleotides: TGCAGTGCTAGACTAGCGGGAGGGTTAGGCGAGACCCAGTACTTC. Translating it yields CSARLAGGLGETQYF.

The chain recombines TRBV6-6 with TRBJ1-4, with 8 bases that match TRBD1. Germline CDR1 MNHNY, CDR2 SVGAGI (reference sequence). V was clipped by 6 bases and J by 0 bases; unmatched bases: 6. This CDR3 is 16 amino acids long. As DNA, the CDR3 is TGTGCCAGCAGATCCCCAGGGGGCGCAACTAATGAAAAACTGTTTTTT. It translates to CASRSPGGATNEKLFF.

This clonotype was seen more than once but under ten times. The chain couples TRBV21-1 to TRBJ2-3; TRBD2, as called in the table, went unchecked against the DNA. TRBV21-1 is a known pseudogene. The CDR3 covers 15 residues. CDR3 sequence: CASSNRTSGRDTQYF. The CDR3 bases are TGTGCCAGCAGCAATCGAACTAGCGGGAGAGATACGCAGTATTTT.

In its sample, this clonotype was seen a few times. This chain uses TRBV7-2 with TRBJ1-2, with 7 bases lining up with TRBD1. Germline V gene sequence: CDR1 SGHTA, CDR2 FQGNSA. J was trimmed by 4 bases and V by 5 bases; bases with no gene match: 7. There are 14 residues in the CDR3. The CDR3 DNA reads TGTGCCAGCAGCCCTAGCCGACAGGGCTATGGCTACACCTTC. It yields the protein CASSPSRQGYGYTF.

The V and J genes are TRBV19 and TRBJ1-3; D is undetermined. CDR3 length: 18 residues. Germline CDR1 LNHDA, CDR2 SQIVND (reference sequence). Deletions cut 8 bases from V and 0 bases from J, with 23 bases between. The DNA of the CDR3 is TGTGCCAGTTCAACAGCTACCGTAAGGATTTTCTCTGGAAACACCATATATTTT. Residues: CASSTATVRIFSGNTIYF.

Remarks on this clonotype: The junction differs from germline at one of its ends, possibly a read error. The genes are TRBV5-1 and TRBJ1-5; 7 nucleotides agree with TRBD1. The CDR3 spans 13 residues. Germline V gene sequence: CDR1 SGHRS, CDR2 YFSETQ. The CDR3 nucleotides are TGCGCCAGCGGCTTGACAGGGCACGAGCCCCAGCATTTT. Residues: CASGLTGHEPQHF.

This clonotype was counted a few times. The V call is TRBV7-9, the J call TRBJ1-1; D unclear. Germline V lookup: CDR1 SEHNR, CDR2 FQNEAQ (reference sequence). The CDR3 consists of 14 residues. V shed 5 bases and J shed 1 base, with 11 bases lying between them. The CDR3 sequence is CASSTPGWNTEAFF. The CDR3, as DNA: TGTGCCAGCAGCACCCCGGGGTGGAACACTGAAGCTTTCTTT.

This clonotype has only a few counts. CDR3: CASSLLGAGSQPQHF. The CDR3 nucleotides are TGTGCCAGCAGTTTATTGGGCGCTGGTTCTCAGCCCCAGCATTTT. The J gene is TRBJ1-5, the V gene TRBV27; the D is unclear. The CDR3 is 15 amino acids. The germline gives CDR1 MNHEY, CDR2 SMNVEV (reference sequence). The V and J ends lost 1 base and 6 bases respectively, with 13 bases between them.